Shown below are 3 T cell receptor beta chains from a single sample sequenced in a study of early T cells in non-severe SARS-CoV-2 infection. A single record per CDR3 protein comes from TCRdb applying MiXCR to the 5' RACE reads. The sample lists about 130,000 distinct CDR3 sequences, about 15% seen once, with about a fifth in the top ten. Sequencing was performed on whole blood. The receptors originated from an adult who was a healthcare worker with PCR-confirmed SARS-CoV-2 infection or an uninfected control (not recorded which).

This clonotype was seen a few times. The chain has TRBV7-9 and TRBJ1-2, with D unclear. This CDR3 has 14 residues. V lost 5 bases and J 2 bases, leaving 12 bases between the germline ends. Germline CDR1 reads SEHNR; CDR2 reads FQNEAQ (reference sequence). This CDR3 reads CASSPDTSNYGYTF. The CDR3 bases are TGTGCCAGCAGCCCCGACACAAGCAACTATGGCTACACCTTC.

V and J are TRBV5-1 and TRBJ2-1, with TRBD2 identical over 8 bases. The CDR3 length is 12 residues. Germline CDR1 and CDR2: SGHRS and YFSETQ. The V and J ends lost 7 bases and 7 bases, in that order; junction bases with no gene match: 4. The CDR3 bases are TGCGCCAGCTTGGCTAGCGGGAATGAGCAGTTCTTC. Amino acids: CASLASGNEQFF.

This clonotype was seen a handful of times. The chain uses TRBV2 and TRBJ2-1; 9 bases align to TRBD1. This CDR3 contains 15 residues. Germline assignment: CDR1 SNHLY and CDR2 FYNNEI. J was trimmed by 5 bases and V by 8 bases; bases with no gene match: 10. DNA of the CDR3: TGTGCCAGCGGGAAAACAGGGGGCGGGCACAATGAGCAGTTCTTC. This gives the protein CASGKTGGGHNEQFF.